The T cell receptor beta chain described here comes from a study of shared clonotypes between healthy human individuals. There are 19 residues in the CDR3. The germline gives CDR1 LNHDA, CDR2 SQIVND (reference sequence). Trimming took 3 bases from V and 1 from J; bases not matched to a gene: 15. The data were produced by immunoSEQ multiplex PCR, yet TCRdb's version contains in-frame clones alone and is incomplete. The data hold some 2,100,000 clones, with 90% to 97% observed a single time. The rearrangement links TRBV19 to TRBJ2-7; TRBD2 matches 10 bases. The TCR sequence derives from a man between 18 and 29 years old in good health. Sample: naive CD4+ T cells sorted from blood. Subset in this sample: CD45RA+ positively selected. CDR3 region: CASSIIGPSTSGISYEQYF. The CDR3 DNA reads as TGTGCCAGTAGTATCATAGGCCCCTCCACTAGCGGGATTTCCTACGAGCAGTACTTC. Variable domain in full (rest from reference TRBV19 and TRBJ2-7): DGGITQSPKYLFRKEGQNVTLSCEQNLNHDAMYWYRQDPGQGLRLIYYSQIVNDFQKGDIAEGYSVSREKKESFPLTVTSAQKNPTAFYLCASSIIGPSTSGISYEQYFGPGTRLTVT.